These T cell receptor beta chains were read from a single sample in a study of T cells in localized non-small cell lung cancer. The repertoire was sequenced with immunoSEQ multiplex PCR; TCRdb's copy has only in-frame clones and lacks some. The sample includes 13,000 or so clones, about 82% seen only once; the top ten take roughly 58%. The sample was peripheral blood, taken before any cancer treatment. These TCRs come from a male donor aged 60 or older with stage III lung adenocarcinoma. CDR3s include the opening cysteine and the closing phenylalanine or tryptophan. A D gene is named only where the DNA matches it firmly. Rows give clone size only sometimes, using once, few, many, or a class for an expanded clone.

j_call: TRBJ1-4; clone_size: -; d_call: TRBD1; v_call: TRBV30; cdr3_nt: TGTGCCTGGAGCCCGGACAGGGATGAAAAACTGTTTTTT; cdr3_aa: CAWSPDRDEKLFF
j_call: TRBJ1-1; clone_size: -; d_call: TRBD1; v_call: TRBV6-1; cdr3_nt: TGTGCCAGCAGTGGGTCAGGGGGCGTCGACGCTTTCTTT; cdr3_aa: CASSGSGGVDAFF
j_call: TRBJ2-7; clone_size: once; d_call: TRBD1; v_call: TRBV5-8; cdr3_nt: TGTGCCAGCAGCTCCCGACAGGGCGGCTACGAGCAGTACTTC; cdr3_aa: CASSSRQGGYEQYF
j_call: TRBJ2-2; clone_size: -; d_call: -; v_call: TRBV5-1; cdr3_nt: TGCGCCAGCAGCTGGGCCCCTAACACCGGGGAGCTGTTTTTT; cdr3_aa: CASSWAPNTGELFF
j_call: TRBJ1-1; clone_size: few; d_call: TRBD1; v_call: TRBV30; cdr3_nt: TGTGCCTGGAGTTTCAACAGGGGCACTGAAGCTTTCTTT; cdr3_aa: CAWSFNRGTEAFF
j_call: TRBJ2-6; clone_size: once; d_call: -; v_call: TRBV19; cdr3_nt: TGTGCCAGTAGTACCACCGGGGGCTTTGGGGCCAACGTCCTGACTTTC; cdr3_aa: CASSTTGGFGANVLTF
j_call: TRBJ2-7; clone_size: -; d_call: -; v_call: TRBV23-1; cdr3_nt: TGCGCCAGCAAACAAGGGAGCCACCCAACCTACGAGCAGTACTTC; cdr3_aa: CASKQGSHPTYEQYF
j_call: TRBJ2-5; clone_size: -; d_call: -; v_call: TRBV30; cdr3_nt: TGTGCCTGGAGCCCGGGGACGACGGAGACCCAGTACTTC; cdr3_aa: CAWSPGTTETQYF
j_call: TRBJ1-5; clone_size: once; d_call: -; v_call: TRBV19; cdr3_nt: TGTGCCAGTAATGAGTGGGAGAAGAGTCAGCCCCAGCATTTT; cdr3_aa: CASNEWEKSQPQHF
j_call: TRBJ2-7; clone_size: few; d_call: TRBD2; v_call: TRBV6-5; cdr3_nt: TGTGCCAGCAGCCCAACTAGCGGGAGGTACGAGCAGTACTTC; cdr3_aa: CASSPTSGRYEQYF
j_call: TRBJ1-2; clone_size: -; d_call: -; v_call: TRBV18; cdr3_nt: TGTGCCAGCTCCCATTCGGGGAGAGATGGCTACACCTTC; cdr3_aa: CASSHSGRDGYTF
j_call: TRBJ1-5; clone_size: -; d_call: -; v_call: TRBV12-5; cdr3_nt: TGTGCTAGTGGTCCCCAGTCGTGGGCTAGGGGGGCCCAGCATTTT; cdr3_aa: CASGPQSWARGAQHF
j_call: TRBJ1-2; clone_size: few; d_call: -; v_call: TRBV4-1; cdr3_nt: TGCGCCAGCAGCCAAGAAGCGGCAGCGCTCTATGGCTACACCTTC; cdr3_aa: CASSQEAAALYGYTF
j_call: TRBJ1-6; clone_size: -; d_call: -; v_call: TRBV29-1; cdr3_nt: TGCAGCGTCCCCACCCGGGGCAGGGCAAATTCACCCCTCCACTTT; cdr3_aa: CSVPTRGRANSPLHF
j_call: TRBJ1-5; clone_size: -; d_call: -; v_call: TRBV12-5; cdr3_nt: TGTGCTAGTGGTTTGGTGGGCTGGGGTCAGCCCCAGCATTTT; cdr3_aa: CASGLVGWGQPQHF
j_call: TRBJ1-6; clone_size: -; d_call: -; v_call: TRBV5-1; cdr3_nt: TGCGCCAGCAGCTTGGGGGACGGAAATAATTCACCCCTCCACTTT; cdr3_aa: CASSLGDGNNSPLHF
j_call: TRBJ1-3; clone_size: few; d_call: TRBD1; v_call: TRBV6-5; cdr3_nt: TGTGCCAGCAGCCAGGGGGACCGCTCTGGAAACACCATATATTTT; cdr3_aa: CASSQGDRSGNTIYF
j_call: TRBJ2-5; clone_size: -; d_call: -; v_call: TRBV2; cdr3_nt: TGTGCCAGCAGTGAAGCGCCTGCCGGGACTTGGATGGAGACCCAGTACTTC; cdr3_aa: CASSEAPAGTWMETQYF
j_call: TRBJ1-4; clone_size: -; d_call: TRBD1; v_call: TRBV6-1; cdr3_nt: TGTGCCAGCAGGGGGACAGGAAGTAATGAAAAACTGTTTTTT; cdr3_aa: CASRGTGSNEKLFF
j_call: TRBJ1-2; clone_size: -; d_call: -; v_call: TRBV10-1; cdr3_nt: TGCGCCAGCTTCGGGTCCAGCGGCTACACCTTC; cdr3_aa: CASFGSSGYTF
j_call: TRBJ1-5; clone_size: large; d_call: -; v_call: TRBV19; cdr3_nt: TGTGCCAGTAGGGGCAGCAATCAGCCCCAGCATTTT; cdr3_aa: CASRGSNQPQHF
j_call: TRBJ1-6; clone_size: -; d_call: -; v_call: TRBV6-5; cdr3_nt: TGTGCCAGCAGTTACTCGTCCAGTTCACCCCTCCACTTT; cdr3_aa: CASSYSSSSPLHF
j_call: TRBJ1-5; clone_size: -; d_call: -; v_call: TRBV4-1; cdr3_nt: TGCGCCAGCAGCCTCGGACTGAGTAGCAATCAGCCCCAGCATTTT; cdr3_aa: CASSLGLSSNQPQHF